Listed below are T cell receptor beta chains from one sample, sequenced in a study of blood T cell repertoires in COVID-19. Some clones are missing from TCRdb's copy, which holds only in-frame ones; the method was immunoSEQ multiplex PCR. The table shows approximately 130,000 clones, with about four fifths occurring only once. Sample: peripheral blood. The source of these receptors is an elderly man with acute or convalescent COVID-19. Each CDR3 is given with its conserved first and last residue. D genes are given only for firm matches. Where a row states a size, it is once, few, many or the class of an expanded clone; other rows omit it.

>-|TRBJ2-7|few|TRBV18
CASSPQGPLRNEQYF
TGTGCCAGCTCACCACAGGGGCCCCTGAGGAACGAGCAGTACTTC
>TRBD2|TRBJ2-7|-|TRBV7-2
CASSPRVSGGLEQYF
TGTGCCAGCAGCCCCCGGGTTAGCGGGGGCCTCGAGCAGTACTTC
>-|TRBJ2-2|-|TRBV3-1/TRBV3-2
CASSSRGAAGELFF
TGTGCCAGCAGCTCCCGGGGGGCGGCCGGGGAGCTGTTTTTT
>TRBD1|TRBJ1-2|-|TRBV19
CASSRQGAAANYGYTF
TGTGCCAGTAGCCGACAGGGGGCCGCCGCTAACTATGGCTACACCTTC
>TRBD1|TRBJ2-5|-|TRBV9
CASSVRGQVSRETQYF
TGTGCCAGCAGCGTCCGAGGACAGGTCAGCCGGGAGACCCAGTACTTC
>-|TRBJ2-1|-|TRBV7-2
CASSKQSSYNEQFF
TGTGCCAGCAGCAAACAGAGCTCCTACAATGAGCAGTTCTTC
>TRBD2|TRBJ2-1|-|TRBV7-6
CASSARLAGGLLNEQFF
TGTGCCAGCAGCGCCCGACTAGCGGGGGGCCTACTTAATGAGCAGTTCTTC
>-|TRBJ2-6|-|TRBV7-3
CASSPGQPGANVLTF
TGTGCCAGCAGCCCAGGACAGCCTGGGGCCAACGTCCTGACTTTC
>TRBD1|TRBJ1-5|-|TRBV30
CAWSGQGAPNQPQHF
TGTGCCTGGAGTGGACAGGGTGCACCCAATCAGCCCCAGCATTTT
>TRBD2|TRBJ2-3|-|TRBV19
CASMVGGGADTQYF
TGTGCCAGTATGGTTGGCGGGGGGGCGGATACGCAGTATTTT
>-|TRBJ1-1|-|TRBV2
CASSEFLALRGNTEAFF
TGTGCCAGCAGTGAATTTTTGGCCCTTCGGGGGAACACTGAAGCTTTCTTT
>-|TRBJ1-3|-|TRBV2
CASSRTANSGNTIYF
TGTGCCAGCAGCCGGACAGCCAACTCTGGAAACACCATATATTTT
>TRBD1|TRBJ2-4|-|TRBV5-1
CASSWSPGTVNIQYF
TGCGCCAGCAGCTGGTCTCCCGGGACAGTAAACATTCAGTACTTC
>TRBD1|TRBJ1-1|-|TRBV5-1
CASSLEDRMNTEAFF
TGCGCCAGCAGCTTGGAGGACAGGATGAACACTGAAGCTTTCTTT
>TRBD1|TRBJ2-2|-|TRBV5-1
CASSFGDRGNTGELFF
TGCGCCAGCAGCTTTGGGGACAGGGGGAACACCGGGGAGCTGTTTTTT
>-|TRBJ2-3|-|TRBV3-1/TRBV3-2
CASSQADIPQEQYF
TGTGCCAGCAGCCAGGCCGACATCCCTCAGGAGCAGTATTTT
>-|TRBJ2-7|-|TRBV19
CASSIRLGVAYEQYF
TGTGCCAGTAGTATCCGTTTGGGCGTAGCCTACGAGCAGTACTTC
>TRBD1|TRBJ2-7|-|TRBV12-3/TRBV12-4
CASSYRQGEQYF
TGTGCCAGCAGTTACCGACAGGGCGAGCAGTACTTC
>-|TRBJ2-1|-|TRBV5-5
CASSLVSMRGPYGSYNEQFF
TGTGCCAGCAGCTTGGTGTCGATGCGGGGGCCCTACGGCTCCTACAATGAGCAGTTCTTC
>-|TRBJ1-4|-|TRBV6-1
CASSENRKLFF
TGTGCCAGCAGTGAAAATAGAAAACTGTTTTTT
>TRBD1|TRBJ1-4|-|TRBV27
CASSLRGQGWEKLFF
TGTGCCAGCAGTTTAAGGGGGCAGGGTTGGGAAAAACTGTTTTTT
>-|TRBJ1-4|-|TRBV6-5
CASRLDSNEKLFF
TGTGCCAGCAGACTGGACAGTAATGAAAAACTGTTTTTT
>-|TRBJ2-7|-|TRBV6-5
CASSYARTYEQYF
TGTGCCAGCAGTTACGCGCGAACCTACGAGCAGTACTTC
>TRBD1|TRBJ2-5|few|TRBV18
CASSPQQGARETQYF
TGTGCCAGCTCACCACAACAGGGGGCACGAGAGACCCAGTACTTC
>-|TRBJ2-7|-|TRBV6-6
CASSYNRVSEQYF
TGTGCCAGCAGTTACAACAGGGTCAGCGAGCAGTACTTC
>-|TRBJ1-1|-|TRBV20-1
CSARALLTGSF
TGCAGTGCTAGAGCCCTCCTCACGGGTTCTTTT
>TRBD1|TRBJ1-5|-|TRBV2
CASRGQENQPQHF
TGTGCCAGCAGGGGACAGGAGAATCAGCCCCAGCATTTT
>-|TRBJ1-1|-|TRBV9
CASSVGDTEAFF
TGTGCCAGCAGCGTAGGAGATACTGAAGCTTTCTTT
>-|TRBJ2-3|-|TRBV7-9
CASSLGERGTDTQYF
TGTGCCAGCAGCTTGGGTGAGCGGGGCACAGATACGCAGTATTTT
>TRBD1|TRBJ1-1|-|TRBV7-9
CASSSSTGALFYTEAFF
TGTGCCAGCAGCTCGTCCACAGGGGCCCTGTTCTACACTGAAGCTTTCTTT
>-|TRBJ1-2|-|TRBV6-6
CASSHGTGSYGYTF
TGTGCCAGCAGTCACGGTACAGGGTCCTATGGCTACACCTTC
>-|TRBJ1-2|few|TRBV6-5
CASKTGPYGYTF
TGTGCCAGCAAGACAGGACCCTATGGCTACACCTTC
>TRBD2|TRBJ2-3|-|TRBV6-2/TRBV6-3
CASSSYGLAGGSDTQYF
TGTGCCAGCAGTTCCTATGGGCTAGCGGGGGGTTCTGATACGCAGTATTTT
>TRBD1|TRBJ2-7|once|TRBV7-3
CASSLVAGGRYEQYF
TGTGCCAGCAGCTTAGTTGCAGGGGGCCGGTACGAGCAGTACTTC
>-|TRBJ2-1|-|TRBV4-1
CASSRESFEDEQFF
TGCGCCAGCAGCCGAGAATCGTTTGAGGATGAGCAGTTCTTC
>TRBD1|TRBJ1-6|-|TRBV3-1/TRBV3-2
CASSSTGANSPLHF
TGTGCCAGCAGCTCGACAGGGGCTAATTCACCCCTCCACTTT
>-|TRBJ1-1|few|TRBV18
CASSPNELHTEAFF
TGTGCCAGCTCACCAAATGAACTTCACACTGAAGCTTTCTTT
>-|TRBJ1-2|once|TRBV9
CASSQDRANYGYTF
TGTGCCAGCAGCCAGGACAGAGCTAACTATGGCTACACCTTC
>TRBD1|TRBJ1-5|-|TRBV18
CASSLGQENQPQHF
TGTGCCAGCTCGCTAGGACAGGAGAATCAGCCCCAGCATTTT
>-|TRBJ1-2|-|TRBV6-1
CASSEPPQGWYGYTF
TGTGCCAGCAGTGAACCGCCCCAGGGGTGGTATGGCTACACCTTC
>-|TRBJ1-2|-|TRBV11-2
CASSPLPNYGYTF
TGTGCCAGCAGCCCTCTCCCTAACTATGGCTACACCTTC
>-|TRBJ2-7|-|TRBV7-9
CASGGASYEQYF
TGTGCCAGCGGAGGCGCCTCCTACGAGCAGTACTTC
>TRBD2|TRBJ2-1|-|TRBV5-1
CASSLAGLAGGFNYNEQFF
TGCGCCAGCAGCTTGGCCGGGCTAGCGGGGGGATTTAACTACAATGAGCAGTTCTTC